This T cell receptor (beta chain) was documented in a study of T cells in Graves' hyperthyroidism and ophthalmopathy. Overall study findings and caveats: Most thyroid clonotypes expanded above 0.001 appeared in blood too.

TCR beta CDR3 regions were amplified from RNA. The HTBI set primed first-round TCR CDR3 RT-PCR. MiXCR, run by TCRdb on the multiplex PCR reads, gives a single entry per CDR3 protein. The profile covers hundreds of thousands of distinct CDR3 sequences, with over 15% appearing a single time and approximately 60% taken by the ten largest. Trimming cost V 6 bases and J 5 bases, with 14 bases left between them. CDR1 and CDR2 (germline): KGHSH, LQKENI. This CDR3 has 14 amino acids. Details on this clonotype: Its antigen is still unknown.

V is TRBV18 and J is TRBJ1-5; D possibly corresponds to TRBD1 (5 bases). The sequence was obtained from a woman aged 60 to 75 with Graves' ophthalmopathy. The sequenced sample was blood. The CDR3 DNA reads as TGTGCCAGCTCCCGCTCCTGGGGGGATCAGCCCCAGCATTTT. It specifies CASSRSWGDQPQHF.